At least ten counts were recorded for the clone carrying this T cell receptor (beta chain). Being one base from a much bigger clone, this may be a read error. These data are taken from a study of tumor-infiltrating lymphocytes in oesophageal squamous cell carcinoma. TCRdb independently ran MiXCR on the PCR reads; one entry per CDR3 protein. The data hold around 12,000 distinct CDR3 sequences, with roughly 47% observed a single time. Germline lookup yields CDR1 WNHNN and CDR2 SYGVQD (reference sequence). The CDR3 covers 14 residues. V lost 0 bases and J 11 bases, leaving 16 bases between the germline ends.

Sequenced input: normal esophageal tissue next to the tumor. The rearrangement links TRBV10-1 to TRBJ2-5; tentatively, D is TRBD2 (5 bases). The sequence was obtained from a male donor with esophageal squamous cell carcinoma. The CDR3, as DNA: TGCGCCAGCAGTGAGTCGGGGAGTAACAATGAGCAGTACTTC. It encodes CASSESGSNNEQYF.